This T cell receptor beta chain stems from a study of T cell repertoires in cytomegalovirus infection. Looking at the study overall: Indications came from public TCR beta signatures; they pointed to CMV infection and to a matching HLA type.

V trimming: 1 base; J trimming: 6 bases; junction bases outside the gene matches: 9. In germline, CDR1 is SGHAT, CDR2 FQNNGV. The CDR3 spans 16 residues. One entry per CDR3 protein results from TCRdb running MiXCR on the reads. The table has about 260,000 distinct CDR3 sequences, roughly 13% seen once. The sample consisted of PBMCs. The clonotype originates from a human donor in good health (CMV status not recorded). Some clones in this sample may be carry-over from other donors' samples. This rearrangement joins TRBV11-2 to TRBJ2-3, with 8 bases matching TRBD1. CDR3 protein: CASSLGQGATSDTQYF. The CDR3 DNA reads TGTGCCAGCAGCTTAGGGCAGGGGGCTACTTCGGATACGCAGTATTTT.